Listed below are T cell receptor beta chains from one sample, sequenced in a study of T cell responses to AZD1222 COVID-19 vaccine. This table comes from immunoSEQ multiplex PCR, and its TCRdb copy is limited to in-frame clones, with some not included. The sample gives 150,000 or so clones, about 92% of which show up once; approximately 5.9% is in the top ten. Material: peripheral blood, obtained 28 days after the second AZD1222 dose. The origin of the receptors is an adult who received the AZD1222 COVID-19 vaccine. The CDR3 runs from the conserved cysteine through the conserved F or W. Fields, in order: V gene, clone size, D gene, J gene, CDR3 protein, CDR3 DNA. D genes are given only for firm matches. Size is stated for part of the rows, as once, few or many counts, or as a class when the clone is expanded.

v_call: TRBV3-1/TRBV3-2
clone_size: NA
d_call: TRBD1
j_call: TRBJ1-5
cdr3_aa: CASSQGTGSQPQHF
cdr3_nt: TGTGCCAGCAGCCAGGGGACAGGGAGCCAGCCCCAGCATTTT

v_call: TRBV2
clone_size: NA
d_call: NA
j_call: TRBJ2-5
cdr3_aa: CASSGGTYKETQYF
cdr3_nt: TGTGCCAGCAGTGGAGGGACATACAAAGAGACCCAGTACTTC

v_call: TRBV6-5
clone_size: NA
d_call: NA
j_call: TRBJ1-5
cdr3_aa: CATLLGGGNQPQHF
cdr3_nt: TGTGCCACCTTGTTGGGAGGTGGCAATCAGCCCCAGCATTTT

v_call: TRBV6-6
clone_size: NA
d_call: TRBD1
j_call: TRBJ1-2
cdr3_aa: CASNLLVNRGGNAF
cdr3_nt: TGTGCCAGCAACCTCCTAGTCAACAGGGGCGGCAACGCCTTC

v_call: TRBV29-1
clone_size: once
d_call: TRBD1
j_call: TRBJ1-2
cdr3_aa: CSVPGTGGDGYGYTF
cdr3_nt: TGCAGCGTTCCGGGGACAGGGGGCGACGGCTATGGCTACACCTTC

v_call: TRBV18
clone_size: NA
d_call: NA
j_call: TRBJ1-4
cdr3_aa: CASSPPGFEKLFF
cdr3_nt: TGTGCCAGCTCACCACCGGGATTTGAAAAACTGTTTTTT

v_call: TRBV28
clone_size: NA
d_call: NA
j_call: TRBJ1-4
cdr3_aa: CASTDFQGNEKLFF
cdr3_nt: TGTGCCAGCACCGACTTTCAGGGTAATGAAAAACTGTTTTTT

v_call: TRBV28
clone_size: NA
d_call: TRBD1
j_call: TRBJ1-2
cdr3_aa: CASTPDRGYTSNYGYTF
cdr3_nt: TGTGCCAGCACCCCGGACAGGGGGTACACTTCTAACTATGGCTACACCTTC

v_call: TRBV4-1
clone_size: NA
d_call: TRBD1
j_call: TRBJ2-7
cdr3_aa: CASSQEPRTGGIYEQYF
cdr3_nt: TGCGCCAGCAGCCAAGAGCCAAGGACAGGGGGTATCTACGAGCAGTACTTC

v_call: TRBV28
clone_size: NA
d_call: NA
j_call: TRBJ1-2
cdr3_aa: CASSPSGNYGYTF
cdr3_nt: TGTGCCAGCAGTCCATCGGGGAACTATGGCTACACCTTC

v_call: TRBV7-8
clone_size: NA
d_call: NA
j_call: TRBJ1-6
cdr3_aa: CASSLWESSYNSPLHF
cdr3_nt: TGTGCCAGCAGCTTATGGGAGAGCTCCTATAATTCACCCCTCCACTTT

v_call: TRBV7-3
clone_size: NA
d_call: NA
j_call: TRBJ1-2
cdr3_aa: CASRADGLNYGYTF
cdr3_nt: TGTGCCAGCAGGGCGGACGGACTTAACTATGGCTACACCTTC

v_call: TRBV19
clone_size: NA
d_call: NA
j_call: TRBJ1-6
cdr3_aa: CASSITRDSPLHF
cdr3_nt: TGTGCCAGTAGTATAACCAGAGATTCACCCCTCCACTTT

v_call: TRBV28
clone_size: NA
d_call: TRBD1
j_call: TRBJ2-7
cdr3_aa: CASSPTGGNWQYF
cdr3_nt: TGTGCCAGCAGCCCAACAGGGGGAAACTGGCAGTACTTC

v_call: TRBV6-4
clone_size: NA
d_call: NA
j_call: TRBJ2-2
cdr3_aa: CASSAGRNTGELFF
cdr3_nt: TGTGCCAGCAGTGCCGGACGAAACACCGGGGAGCTGTTTTTT

v_call: TRBV7-9
clone_size: NA
d_call: TRBD2
j_call: TRBJ2-7
cdr3_aa: CASSGASGYSYEQYF
cdr3_nt: TGTGCCAGCAGCGGGGCTAGCGGATACTCCTACGAGCAGTACTTC

v_call: TRBV7-9
clone_size: NA
d_call: TRBD1
j_call: TRBJ1-4
cdr3_aa: CASSPQGATNEKLFF
cdr3_nt: TGTGCCAGCAGCCCCCAGGGGGCAACTAATGAAAAACTGTTTTTT

v_call: TRBV3-1/TRBV3-2
clone_size: NA
d_call: NA
j_call: TRBJ2-1
cdr3_aa: CASSPQGVRVEQFF
cdr3_nt: TGTGCCAGCAGCCCCCAAGGAGTTAGGGTTGAGCAGTTCTTC

v_call: TRBV10-1
clone_size: once
d_call: TRBD2
j_call: TRBJ2-7
cdr3_aa: CASSEGSAGEEQYF
cdr3_nt: TGCGCCAGCAGTGAAGGCTCGGCGGGGGAAGAGCAGTACTTC

v_call: TRBV11-1
clone_size: NA
d_call: NA
j_call: TRBJ1-4
cdr3_aa: CASSYDPGPDEKLFF
cdr3_nt: TGTGCCAGCAGCTACGACCCGGGTCCGGACGAAAAACTGTTTTTT

v_call: TRBV24-1
clone_size: NA
d_call: TRBD1
j_call: TRBJ1-3
cdr3_aa: CATSAHPSGQGTGNTIYF
cdr3_nt: TGTGCCACCAGTGCGCATCCCTCAGGACAGGGGACTGGAAACACCATATATTTT

v_call: TRBV28
clone_size: NA
d_call: NA
j_call: TRBJ1-2
cdr3_aa: CASRLSRQVAYGYTF
cdr3_nt: TGTGCCAGCAGACTCTCTCGACAGGTGGCCTATGGCTACACCTTC

v_call: TRBV7-8
clone_size: NA
d_call: NA
j_call: TRBJ2-3
cdr3_aa: CASSPWGGASSTDTQYF
cdr3_nt: TGTGCCAGCAGCCCGTGGGGGGGCGCCTCTAGCACAGATACGCAGTATTTT

v_call: TRBV18
clone_size: once
d_call: TRBD1
j_call: TRBJ1-6
cdr3_aa: CASSPSGQGNKASNSPLHF
cdr3_nt: TGTGCCAGCTCACCATCGGGACAGGGGAATAAAGCGTCAAATTCACCCCTCCACTTT

v_call: TRBV3-1/TRBV3-2
clone_size: once
d_call: NA
j_call: TRBJ2-7
cdr3_aa: CASSQDRVYEQYF
cdr3_nt: TGTGCCAGCAGCCAAGACAGAGTCTACGAGCAGTACTTC

v_call: TRBV5-4
clone_size: NA
d_call: TRBD1
j_call: TRBJ1-6
cdr3_aa: CASSGGTGGDYNSPLHF
cdr3_nt: TGTGCCAGCAGCGGGGGGACAGGGGGCGACTATAATTCACCCCTCCACTTT

v_call: TRBV7-2
clone_size: NA
d_call: TRBD2
j_call: TRBJ2-7
cdr3_aa: CASSLRGSGTYEQYF
cdr3_nt: TGTGCCAGCAGCTTAAGGGGTAGCGGGACCTACGAGCAGTACTTC

v_call: TRBV10-3
clone_size: NA
d_call: NA
j_call: TRBJ1-2
cdr3_aa: CAIKSYGYTF
cdr3_nt: TGTGCCATCAAGAGCTATGGCTACACCTTC

v_call: TRBV2
clone_size: NA
d_call: NA
j_call: TRBJ2-1
cdr3_aa: CASSLRVNYNEQFF
cdr3_nt: TGTGCCAGCAGCTTACGGGTCAACTACAATGAGCAGTTCTTC

v_call: TRBV4-2
clone_size: few
d_call: TRBD2
j_call: TRBJ2-5
cdr3_aa: CASSPEAGGSKETQYF
cdr3_nt: TGTGCCAGCAGCCCTGAAGCGGGAGGGTCGAAAGAGACCCAGTACTTC

v_call: TRBV28
clone_size: NA
d_call: NA
j_call: TRBJ1-2
cdr3_aa: CASSLGGAQGGGYTF
cdr3_nt: TGTGCCAGCAGTTTAGGGGGAGCACAGGGCGGGGGCTACACCTTC

v_call: TRBV5-1
clone_size: NA
d_call: NA
j_call: TRBJ1-1
cdr3_aa: CASSLVGPNTEAFF
cdr3_nt: TGCGCCAGCAGCTTGGTGGGCCCGAACACTGAAGCTTTCTTT

v_call: TRBV6-5
clone_size: NA
d_call: NA
j_call: TRBJ2-1
cdr3_aa: CASSYERRAGNEQFF
cdr3_nt: TGTGCCAGCAGTTACGAACGGCGAGCAGGCAATGAGCAGTTCTTC

v_call: TRBV23-1
clone_size: NA
d_call: NA
j_call: TRBJ1-4
cdr3_aa: CASSQSEPGEGEKLFF
cdr3_nt: TGCGCCAGCAGTCAATCGGAGCCAGGGGAGGGTGAAAAACTGTTTTTT

v_call: TRBV6-5
clone_size: NA
d_call: TRBD2
j_call: TRBJ2-1
cdr3_aa: CASSNSGGAENEQFF
cdr3_nt: TGTGCCAGCAGTAACAGCGGGGGGGCAGAGAATGAGCAGTTCTTC

v_call: TRBV11-2
clone_size: NA
d_call: NA
j_call: TRBJ1-4
cdr3_aa: CASSLRQTTNEKLFF
cdr3_nt: TGTGCCAGCAGCTTACGCCAGACAACTAATGAAAAACTGTTTTTT

v_call: TRBV7-2
clone_size: NA
d_call: NA
j_call: TRBJ2-7
cdr3_aa: CASSLGASSLYEQYF
cdr3_nt: TGTGCCAGCAGCTTAGGTGCTAGCAGTTTGTACGAGCAGTACTTC

v_call: TRBV27
clone_size: once
d_call: NA
j_call: TRBJ1-5
cdr3_aa: CASSKNRVISNQPQHF
cdr3_nt: TGTGCCAGCAGTAAAAACAGGGTAATTAGCAATCAGCCCCAGCATTTT

v_call: TRBV7-9
clone_size: NA
d_call: NA
j_call: TRBJ1-4
cdr3_aa: CASSLTQKLFF
cdr3_nt: TGTGCCAGCAGCTTAACTCAAAAACTGTTTTTT

v_call: TRBV18
clone_size: once
d_call: NA
j_call: TRBJ1-2
cdr3_aa: CASSPPASSNYGYTF
cdr3_nt: TGTGCCAGCTCACCACCGGCCAGTTCTAACTATGGCTACACCTTC

v_call: TRBV7-2
clone_size: NA
d_call: NA
j_call: TRBJ2-3
cdr3_aa: CASSLEWGGDTQYF
cdr3_nt: TGTGCCAGCAGCTTAGAGTGGGGAGGAGATACGCAGTATTTT

v_call: TRBV5-1
clone_size: NA
d_call: NA
j_call: TRBJ1-2
cdr3_aa: CASSLPQNYGYTF
cdr3_nt: TGCGCCAGCAGCTTACCTCAGAACTATGGCTACACCTTC

v_call: TRBV27
clone_size: NA
d_call: NA
j_call: TRBJ2-2
cdr3_aa: CASQIHGLLRGTGELFF
cdr3_nt: TGTGCCAGCCAAATTCATGGACTTTTACGGGGCACCGGGGAGCTGTTTTTT

v_call: TRBV10-3
clone_size: NA
d_call: TRBD2
j_call: TRBJ2-1
cdr3_aa: CAISVEAGEYNEQFF
cdr3_nt: TGTGCCATCAGTGTGGAAGCGGGGGAGTACAATGAGCAGTTCTTC

v_call: TRBV28
clone_size: NA
d_call: TRBD1
j_call: TRBJ1-5
cdr3_aa: CASSTAGTGKVPQHF
cdr3_nt: TGTGCCAGCAGTACAGCCGGGACAGGAAAGGTACCCCAGCATTTT

v_call: TRBV29-1
clone_size: NA
d_call: NA
j_call: TRBJ2-4
cdr3_aa: CSVATLAKNIQYF
cdr3_nt: TGCAGCGTTGCGACTCTAGCCAAAAACATTCAGTACTTC

v_call: TRBV27
clone_size: NA
d_call: TRBD1
j_call: TRBJ1-6
cdr3_aa: CASSSRGPRDSSDSGSPLHF
cdr3_nt: TGTGCCAGCAGTTCCCGAGGACCCCGGGACAGTAGTGATTCGGGTTCACCCCTCCACTTT

v_call: TRBV2
clone_size: NA
d_call: NA
j_call: TRBJ1-2
cdr3_aa: CASSEWKYGYTF
cdr3_nt: TGTGCCAGCAGTGAGTGGAAGTATGGCTACACCTTC

v_call: TRBV28
clone_size: once
d_call: NA
j_call: TRBJ2-5
cdr3_aa: CASRQVGETQYF
cdr3_nt: TGTGCCAGCAGGCAAGTGGGAGAGACCCAGTACTTC

v_call: TRBV30
clone_size: NA
d_call: NA
j_call: TRBJ1-4
cdr3_aa: CAWSVGTVVATNEKLFF
cdr3_nt: TGTGCCTGGAGTGTAGGGACTGTCGTTGCAACTAATGAAAAACTGTTTTTT

v_call: TRBV5-4
clone_size: few
d_call: NA
j_call: TRBJ1-5
cdr3_aa: CASSLGPAGSNQPQHF
cdr3_nt: TGTGCCAGCAGCTTGGGTCCAGCAGGGAGCAATCAGCCCCAGCATTTT

v_call: TRBV19
clone_size: NA
d_call: NA
j_call: TRBJ1-6
cdr3_aa: CASSISRNNSPLHF
cdr3_nt: TGTGCCAGTAGTATCTCGCGGAATAATTCACCCCTCCACTTT

v_call: TRBV23-1
clone_size: once
d_call: NA
j_call: TRBJ2-2
cdr3_aa: CASSQSGQPRVDTGELFF
cdr3_nt: TGCGCCAGCAGTCAATCAGGACAACCGCGGGTAGACACCGGGGAGCTGTTTTTT